This is a list of T cell receptor beta chains from one sample in a study of T cell changes during pregnancy in multiple sclerosis. Sequencing was performed with immunoSEQ multiplex PCR; in TCRdb, only in-frame clones are kept and a portion is missing. Here the sample spans 90,000 to 95,000 clones, approximately 92% being singletons. This specimen was peripheral blood, taken in the first trimester of pregnancy. These receptors came from a female donor with multiple sclerosis, enrolled in a pregnancy study. Each CDR3 is given with its conserved first and last residue. A D gene is named only where the DNA matches it firmly.

TRBD1 | TRBJ1-1 | TRBV7-9 | 13 | TGTGCCAGCAGAAGACAGGGGCGGACTGAAGCTTTCTTT | CASRRQGRTEAFF
TRBD2 | TRBJ2-1 | TRBV19 | 15 | TGTGCCAGTAGTATCGCTAGCGGGGGTAACAATGAGCAGTTCTTC | CASSIASGGNNEQFF
. | TRBJ1-6 | TRBV5-1 | 13 | TGCGCCAGCAGCTTGTCTCTAAATTCACCCCTCCACTTT | CASSLSLNSPLHF
. | TRBJ2-3 | TRBV14 | 13 | TGTGCCAGCTGTTTGCGCCGTACAGATACGCAGTATTTT | CASCLRRTDTQYF
. | TRBJ2-5 | TRBV15 | 15 | TGTGCCACCAGCAGGGATATTAGCGAGTCAGAGACCCAGTACTTC | CATSRDISESETQYF
. | TRBJ1-1 | TRBV2 | 15 | TGTGCCAGCAGTGAAGCGCTAGGGGGTCGCACTGAAGCTTTCTTT | CASSEALGGRTEAFF
. | TRBJ2-3 | TRBV30 | 13 | TGTGCCTGGGGGCAGAAAAGCACAGATACGCAGTATTTT | CAWGQKSTDTQYF
TRBD2 | TRBJ2-3 | TRBV5-4 | 14 | TGTGCCAGCAGCTCTAGCGGCTACACAGATACGCAGTATTTT | CASSSSGYTDTQYF
. | TRBJ1-2 | TRBV10-3 | 11 | TGTGCCATCGGGGACAACTTTGGCTACACCTTC | CAIGDNFGYTF
. | TRBJ2-7 | TRBV4-1 | 14 | TGCGCCAGCAGCCAAGTCTTCTCACACTACGAGCAGTACTTC | CASSQVFSHYEQYF
TRBD1 | TRBJ1-2 | TRBV6-5 | 15 | TGTGCCAGCAGTTACGAGTTGACAGGGGGCGCGGGCTACACCTTC | CASSYELTGGAGYTF
. | TRBJ1-3 | TRBV9 | 14 | TGTGCCAGCAGCGGCGGGGGTTTTGGAAACACCATATATTTT | CASSGGGFGNTIYF
. | TRBJ1-5 | TRBV30 | 14 | TGTGCCTGGAGTGAGGCTAGTGGCGGAACAATCCAGCATTTT | CAWSEASGGTIQHF
. | TRBJ2-7 | TRBV9 | 16 | TGTGCCAGCAGCCCTGTTGTTTCCGCGTCATTCTACGAGCAGTACTTC | CASSPVVSASFYEQYF
TRBD1 | TRBJ1-2 | TRBV30 | 16 | TGTGCCTGGACTAACTACGACAGGGCCCTTACCTATGGCTACACCTTC | CAWTNYDRALTYGYTF
. | TRBJ2-4 | TRBV5-1 | 15 | TGCGCCAGCAGCCTAGGCAGGGATAGGGGCAACATTCAGTACTTC | CASSLGRDRGNIQYF
TRBD1 | TRBJ1-5 | TRBV19 | 14 | TGTGCCAGTAACGTACAGGGGAATCATCAGCCCCAGCATTTT | CASNVQGNHQPQHF
. | TRBJ1-5 | TRBV19 | 15 | TGTGCCAGTAGTATAGGGGGGCTGAGCAATCAGCCCCAGCATTTT | CASSIGGLSNQPQHF
. | TRBJ1-3 | TRBV10-3 | 14 | TGTGCCGTCAAAGACGGGGACTGGGGAAACACCATATATTTT | CAVKDGDWGNTIYF
. | TRBJ2-3 | TRBV6-4 | 13 | TGTGCCAGCAGTGAGTCCCGAGAGGATACGCAGTATTTT | CASSESREDTQYF
TRBD2 | TRBJ2-5 | TRBV4-1 | 13 | TGCGCCAGCAGCCCAGGACTAGCGGAGACCCAGTACTTC | CASSPGLAETQYF
. | TRBJ2-7 | TRBV29-1 | 11 | TGCAGCGTGAGGTACGGATACGAGCAGTACTTC | CSVRYGYEQYF
. | TRBJ1-1 | TRBV6-5 | 14 | TGTGCCAGCAGTTACGGAGTCTTGAACACTGAAGCTTTCTTT | CASSYGVLNTEAFF
. | TRBJ2-1 | TRBV21-1 | 13 | TGTGCCAGCAGCAAAGACGGGCGAGGGGAGCAGTTCTTC | CASSKDGRGEQFF
. | TRBJ2-2 | TRBV6-6 | 14 | TGTGCCAGCAGTTACTCGGATCTAGTGGGGGAGCTGTTTTTT | CASSYSDLVGELFF
TRBD2 | TRBJ2-7 | TRBV29-1 | 13 | TGCGGCGACGCAGCGGGGGGCCCTCCCCCGCAGTACTTC | CGDAAGGPPPQYF
. | TRBJ1-2 | TRBV4-2 | 17 | TGTGCCAGCAGCCAAGAGGGGGGGAAGACTTTCTCCGCTGGCTACACCTTC | CASSQEGGKTFSAGYTF